This record looks at one T cell receptor (beta chain) sequence and its context. This entry comes from a study of blood T cell repertoires in COVID-19. About the research overall: The United States, Italy and Spain provided the acute and convalescent COVID-19 samples. Sample material is recorded as cDNA or gDNA derived from T cells, B-cell-depleted T cells, or PBMCs.

Germline-derived CDR1 and CDR2 are SGHNT and YENEEA. V dropped 3 bases and J dropped 5; count of bases not matched to a gene: 1. There are 12 residues in the CDR3. Those enrolled, adults aged about 18 to 89 years, came from 25 or so US areas. In the source study's methods: Cell counts per sample came from amplifying reference gene primers. Sequencing was performed with immunoSEQ multiplex PCR; in TCRdb, only in-frame clones are kept and a portion is missing. V and J calls plus clone size are reproduced from that table; the DNA served to infer D and trimming. This sample has 250,000 to 350,000 clones, with nearly 90% found just once.

The chain uses TRBV11-3 and TRBJ2-7, with 7 bases matching TRBD2. Sequenced: PBMCs or T cells enriched from blood (not recorded which). The TCR sequence derives from a woman aged 45-59 years who had been exposed to COVID-19. The DNA of the CDR3 is TGTGCCAGCAGCTTTGGGGGGGACGAGCAGTACTTC. Protein: CASSFGGDEQYF.